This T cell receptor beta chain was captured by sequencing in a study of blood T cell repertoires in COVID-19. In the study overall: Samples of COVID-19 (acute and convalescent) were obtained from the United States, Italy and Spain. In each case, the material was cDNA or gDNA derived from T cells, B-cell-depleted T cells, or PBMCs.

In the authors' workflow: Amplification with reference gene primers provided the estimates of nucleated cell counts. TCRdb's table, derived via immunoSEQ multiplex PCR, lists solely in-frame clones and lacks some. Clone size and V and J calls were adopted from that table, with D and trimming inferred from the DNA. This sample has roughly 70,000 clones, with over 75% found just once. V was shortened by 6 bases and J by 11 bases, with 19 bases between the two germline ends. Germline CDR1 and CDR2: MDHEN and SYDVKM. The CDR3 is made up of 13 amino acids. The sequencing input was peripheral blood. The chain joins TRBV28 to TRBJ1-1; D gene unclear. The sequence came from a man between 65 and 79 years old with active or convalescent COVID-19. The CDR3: CASSEGSGRMAFF. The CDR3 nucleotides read TGTGCCAGCAGCGAAGGTAGCGGTCGGATGGCTTTCTTT.